This record looks at one T cell receptor beta chain sequence and its context. These data originate in a study of blood T cell repertoires in COVID-19. Study summary: Specimens from acute and convalescent COVID-19 originated in the United States, Italy and Spain. PBMCs, B-cell-depleted T cells, or T cells provided the cDNA or gDNA that made up the material.

This CDR3 spans 12 amino acids. Trimming shortened V by 4 bases and J by 8 bases, and 8 bases separated the two germline ends. Germline CDR1 LNHDA, CDR2 SQIVND (reference sequence). Study processing details: The assay estimated nucleated cells by amplifying reference gene primers. The data were produced by immunoSEQ multiplex PCR, yet TCRdb's version contains in-frame clones alone and is incomplete. V, J and clone size reflect that table, while D and trimming were determined from the DNA. This sample has roughly 160,000 clones, with roughly 80% found just once. Seattle researchers signed up patients amid active infection and tracked them longitudinally.

Sequencing input: peripheral blood. This sequence originates from a woman of 80 years or more with COVID-19, enrolled during active disease. The rearrangement uses TRBV19 and TRBJ1-4; D might be TRBD1 (5 bases). CDR3 bases: TGTGCCAGTAGTACTCCAGGGGAAAAACTGTTTTTT. It encodes CASSTPGEKLFF.